A single sample is the source of the 13 T cell receptor beta chains below, sequenced in a study of blood T cell repertoires in COVID-19. Here immunoSEQ multiplex PCR was the method, and the copy in TCRdb shows in-frame clones only, minus some. This sample carries fewer than 80,000 clones, around four fifths of them seen once, and the ten largest clones take around 20%. The sequencing input was peripheral blood. The source of these receptors is a man aged 55 to 70 with acute or convalescent COVID-19.

In its sample, this clone was seen once. This chain joins TRBV6-5 and TRBJ2-7; 8 bases are a match to TRBD2. The CDR3 covers 16 residues. The V gene end was trimmed by 3 bases and the J gene end by 3 bases; junction bases not matched to a gene: 10. Germline values: CDR1 MNHEY, CDR2 SVGAGI. This CDR3 is CASSYPTGGRLYEQYF. CDR3 sequence (DNA): TGTGCCAGCAGTTATCCCACGGGCGGGAGGCTCTACGAGCAGTACTTC.

This clone was detected once. This chain connects TRBV9 to TRBJ2-7; possible D gene TRBD1, 5 bases. CDR1 is SGDLS and CDR2 is YYNGEE in the germline V gene. The CDR3 is made up of 15 amino acids. Deletions cut 0 bases from V and 1 base from J, with 11 bases between. As DNA, the CDR3 is TGTGCCAGCAGCGTAGCGACAGCTAGGTCCTACGAGCAGTACTTC. Encoded protein: CASSVATARSYEQYF.

V gene TRBV2 combines with J gene TRBJ2-5; TRBD2 aligns across 10 bases. This CDR3 region has 17 residues. CDR1 is SNHLY and CDR2 is FYNNEI in the germline V gene. V was pared by 1 base and J by 1 base, with 6 bases of the junction left unmatched. The CDR3 here is CASSEGASGGRQETQYF. The DNA for the CDR3 is TGTGCCAGCAGTGAAGGGGCTAGCGGGGGCCGCCAAGAGACCCAGTACTTC.

The V call is TRBV7-2, the J call TRBJ2-1; D ambiguous. V shed 2 bases and J shed 7 bases, with 6 bases lying between them. The germline V gene encodes CDR1 SGHTA and CDR2 FQGNSA. The CDR3 is 12 residues long. The CDR3 sequence: CASSLYGNEQFF. Here the CDR3 DNA reads TGTGCCAGCAGCTTATACGGGAATGAGCAGTTCTTC.

The chain links TRBV24-1 to TRBJ1-2; TRBD1 aligns across 8 bases. The CDR3 is 14 residues long. Germline trimming cut 3 bases from V and 8 bases from J; bases unmatched to any gene: 7. Germline V gene lookup returns CDR1 KGHDR and CDR2 SFDVKD. The CDR3: CATSDDGQGYGYTF. The CDR3 bases are TGTGCCACCAGTGATGACGGACAGGGCTACGGCTACACCTTC.

This clone was picked up one time. CDR3 in DNA: TGTGCCAGCTCACGGACAGGTGGCTCCTACAATGAGCAGTTCTTC. Its translation is CASSRTGGSYNEQFF. V gene TRBV18 combines with J gene TRBJ2-1, with 7 bases identical to TRBD1. This CDR3 has 15 residues. The J segment lost 0 bases and the V segment lost 4 bases, leaving 3 bases of the junction unmatched. In germline, CDR1 is KGHSH, CDR2 LQKENI.

The V gene is TRBV7-7, the J gene TRBJ2-5, with TRBD1 matching over 9 bases. V lost 1 base to trimming and J lost 1 base; unmatched junction nucleotides: 1. This CDR3 spans 15 amino acids. Germline V gene data show CDR1 as SSHAT and CDR2 as FNYEAQ (reference sequence). The CDR3 region is CASSLGQGVQETQYF. The DNA for the CDR3 is TGTGCCAGCAGCTTAGGACAGGGGGTCCAAGAGACCCAGTACTTC.

This chain connects TRBV11-3 to TRBJ2-6, with 8 bases matching TRBD1. The V gene end was trimmed by 1 base and the J gene end by 2 bases; junction bases not matched to a gene: 4. From germline, CDR1 is SGHNT and CDR2 YENEEA. The CDR3 spans 17 residues. The CDR3 bases are TGTGCCAGCAGCTTAGGGCAGGGGGCGCCTGGGGCCAACGTCCTGACTTTC. Its translation: CASSLGQGAPGANVLTF.

This clone was counted only a few times. The chain combines TRBV5-6 with TRBJ1-5; perhaps TRBD1 as D (6 bases). Germline V lookup: CDR1 SGHDT, CDR2 YYEEEE. This CDR3 spans 14 amino acids. The V end lost 0 bases, the J end lost 9 bases, and 13 bases lay between the germline ends. The chain's CDR3 is CASSLGSGARPQHF. CDR3 nucleotide sequence: TGTGCCAGCAGCTTGGGGTCAGGGGCGCGGCCCCAGCATTTT.

The J gene is TRBJ1-2, the V gene TRBV6-5; D is ambiguous. V gave up 4 bases and J gave up 4 bases, with 16 bases separating them. The V gene's germline CDR1 is MNHEY and CDR2 SVGAGI. This CDR3 has 15 amino acids. The chain's CDR3 is CASSSSGRFPYGYTF. CDR3 in DNA: TGTGCCAGCAGTTCGAGTGGCAGGTTCCCCTATGGCTACACCTTC.

The rearrangement joins TRBV14 to TRBJ2-5; no clear D gene. Germline loops: CDR1 SGHDN, CDR2 FVKESK. The CDR3 has 11 amino acids. The V and J ends lost 1 base and 9 bases respectively, with 6 bases between them. CDR3: CASSQAGSQYF. The DNA of the CDR3 is TGTGCCAGCAGCCAAGCTGGCTCCCAGTACTTC.

The J gene is TRBJ2-2, the V gene TRBV7-9; 12 bases agree with TRBD2. This CDR3 spans 15 amino acids. V was clipped by 11 bases and J by 1 base; unmatched bases: 5. CDR1 and CDR2 (germline): SEHNR, FQNEAQ (reference sequence). DNA of the CDR3: TGTGCCGCTGGGGGACTAGCGGGGAACACCGGGGAGCTGTTTTTT. Its translation is CAAGGLAGNTGELFF.

This clone has only one observation. The rearrangement joins TRBV5-1 to TRBJ2-3; 13 bases align to TRBD2. Germline CDR1 SGHRS, CDR2 YFSETQ. The CDR3 runs 15 residues. The J segment lost 5 bases and the V segment lost 3 bases, leaving 3 bases of the junction unmatched. The CDR3 nucleotides are TGCGCCAGCAGCTGGACTAGCGGGAGTCGAGATACGCAGTATTTT. Translating gives CASSWTSGSRDTQYF.